In its sample, the clone carrying this T cell receptor beta chain was seen once. Its matching antigen is unknown. A read error is possible here, since a much larger clone lies one base away. These data are taken from a study of breast tumors, draining lymph nodes, adjacent tissues. The lymph nodes were axillary draining lymph nodes from breast cancer patients. The V gene's germline CDR1 is LNHDA and CDR2 SQIVND (reference sequence). The CDR3 has 14 residues. Between the trimmed V and J ends, which lost 8 bases and 6 bases, there was a span of 17 bases. Study-level results: Tumor TCR diversity was below lymph nodes but above nontumor tissue. Most tumor T cells seemingly derive from lymph node, then expand in tumor. Luminal-like breast cancer showed significantly greater tumor-nontumor repertoire similarity than basal-like breast cancer did. The lymph node origin of tumor T cells was framed as consistent with a hypothesis, not demonstrated.

TCRdb called the multiplex PCR reads again in MiXCR, with one record for every CDR3 protein. The sample comprises roughly 80,000 distinct CDR3 sequences, roughly a fifth of which are singletons, and 2% to 3% rests with the top ten. This receptor was identified in a female donor with breast cancer. Some clones in this sample may be carry-over from other donors' samples. J is TRBJ1-5 and V is TRBV19; tentatively, D is TRBD1 (5 bases). The sequenced material came from axillary lymph node tissue. CDR3 sequence (DNA): TGTGCCAGTGGTAGCGGGGGAGGGAGTCAGCCCCAGCATTTT. It translates to CASGSGGGSQPQHF. The variable domain in full, with the rest retrieved from reference TRBV19 and TRBJ1-5, is DGGITQSPKYLFRKEGQNVTLSCEQNLNHDAMYWYRQDPGQGLRLIYYSQIVNDFQKGDIAEGYSVSREKKESFPLTVTSAQKNPTAFYLCASGSGGGSQPQHFGDGTRLSIL.